A single sample is the source of the 28 T cell receptor beta chains below, sequenced in a study of OX40 agonist ivuxolimab in advanced cancers. The assay was immunoSEQ multiplex PCR, and TCRdb's table has in-frame clones only and misses some. The table records about 68,000 clones, 75% to 85% of them present only once. Sequencing was performed on CD4+ or CD8+ T cells sorted from blood, taken in a trial of the OX40 agonist ivuxolimab. The receptors shown here come from an adult with an advanced solid tumor such as melanoma, head and neck, liver or kidney cancer.

The V gene is TRBV11-2, the J gene TRBJ2-7, with D unresolved. The CDR3 is 14 amino acids. Germline V gives CDR1 SGHAT, CDR2 FQNNGV. Trimming cost V 5 bases and J 3 bases, with 14 bases left between them. The CDR3 protein is CASSRAGPNYEQYF. For the CDR3, the DNA is TGTGCCAGCAGCCGTGCCGGACCGAACTACGAGCAGTACTTC.

The genes are TRBV25-1 and TRBJ2-3; maybe TRBD1 (7 bases). The germline V gene encodes CDR1 MGHDK and CDR2 SYGVNS. Between the trimmed V and J ends, which lost 6 bases and 3 bases, there was a span of 16 bases. The CDR3 consists of 15 residues. The CDR3 bases are TGTGCCAGCAGCGAGTGGAGGGGGCGAACAGATACGCAGTATTTT. Encoded protein: CASSEWRGRTDTQYF.

The gene calls are TRBV11-2 and TRBJ1-4; 9 bases are shared with TRBD1. The CDR3 is 15 amino acids. V shed 5 bases and J 8 bases; nucleotides not matched to a gene: 9. Germline-derived CDR1 and CDR2 are SGHAT and FQNNGV. The CDR3 loop reads CASSLWTGVKEKLFF. CDR3 in DNA: TGTGCCAGCAGCCTATGGACAGGGGTGAAGGAAAAACTGTTTTTT.

The rearrangement joins TRBV11-2 to TRBJ1-1, with a possible D match to TRBD1 (6 bases). Between the trimmed V and J ends, which lost 10 bases and 1 base, there was a span of 19 bases. The CDR3 is 15 residues long. The germline gives CDR1 SGHAT, CDR2 FQNNGV. The CDR3: CATARGAPSNTEAFF. For the CDR3, the DNA is TGTGCCACGGCCAGGGGCGCTCCCTCGAACACTGAAGCTTTCTTT.

The J gene is TRBJ1-3, the V gene TRBV7-2, with D hard to call. Germline CDR1 is SGHTA and CDR2 is FQGNSA. The CDR3 sequence is 17 residues long. Trimming removed 1 base from V and 0 bases from J, with 13 bases in between. The CDR3 is CASSLVIGGLSGNTIYF. In nucleotides, the CDR3 is TGTGCCAGCAGCTTAGTTATCGGTGGGCTCTCTGGAAACACCATATATTTT.

This clone was counted once. This sequence joins TRBV4-1 and TRBJ2-5, with 8 bases aligning to TRBD1. The J segment lost 6 bases and the V segment lost 1 base, leaving 13 bases of the junction unmatched. CDR1 and CDR2 (germline): MGHRA, YSYEKL. The CDR3 totals 17 residues. Here the CDR3 DNA reads TGCGCCAGCAGCCAAGTAGGAGCAGGGGGCGATGTAAAGACCCAGTACTTC. Its translation: CASSQVGAGGDVKTQYF.

This clone came up a few times. The chain recombines TRBV6-1 with TRBJ1-2, with a tentative D call TRBD1 (5 bases). Trimming shortened V by 5 bases and J by 2 bases, and 9 bases separated the two germline ends. The length of the CDR3 is 13 residues. Germline assignment: CDR1 MNHNS and CDR2 SASEGT. The CDR3 DNA reads TGTGCCAGCAGTAGTTCAGGGAACTATGGCTACACCTTC. This codes for CASSSSGNYGYTF.

The chain is built from TRBV2 and TRBJ1-5; 8 bases are shared with TRBD1. This CDR3 region has 15 residues. With V trimmed by 7 bases and J by 2 bases, 7 bases remained unmatched. Germline CDR1 reads SNHLY; CDR2 reads FYNNEI. The CDR3 protein is CASNQGADGNQPQHF. The CDR3 coding sequence is TGTGCCAGCAATCAGGGGGCGGATGGCAATCAGCCCCAGCATTTT.

The V and J genes are TRBV6-4 and TRBJ1-2; TRBD1 matches 7 bases. CDR3 length: 15 residues. CDR1 and CDR2 (germline): MRHNA, SNTAGT. V gave up 5 bases and J gave up 7 bases; unmatched junction bases: 13. The CDR3 region is CASSKTQGTDGGYTF. In nucleotides, the CDR3 is TGTGCCAGCAGTAAAACACAGGGGACAGACGGTGGCTACACCTTC.

This clone appeared a few times. The chain carries TRBV9 and TRBJ2-2; weak D call: TRBD2 (6 bases). Germline loops: CDR1 SGDLS, CDR2 YYNGEE. The CDR3 runs to 16 residues. V dropped 3 bases and J dropped 4 bases, with 16 bases sitting between them. CDR3 residues: CASSGRLGSGTGELFF. The CDR3 nucleotides read TGTGCCAGCAGCGGAAGACTAGGTAGTGGCACCGGGGAGCTGTTTTTT. The complete variable domain, with remaining parts taken from reference TRBV9 and TRBJ2-2, reads DSGVTQTPKHLITATGQRVTLRCSPRSGDLSVYWYQQSLDQGLQFLIQYYNGEERAKGNILERFSAQQFPDLHSELNLSSLELGDSALYFCASSGRLGSGTGELFFGEGSRLTVL.

The chain links TRBV6-1 to TRBJ1-6, with TRBD1 identical over 8 bases. The ends lost 8 bases at V and 10 bases at J; junction bases unmatched: 7. CDR3 length: 13 amino acids. Germline V gives CDR1 MNHNS, CDR2 SASEGT. CDR3 bases: TGTGCCAGCTTCGGACAGGGAGGGTCACCCCTCCACTTT. Protein product: CASFGQGGSPLHF.

This clone was seen only a few times. The chain employs TRBV27 and TRBJ2-7, with D hard to call. V was clipped by 5 bases and J by 2 bases, with 10 bases between them. Germline V CDR1 and CDR2: MNHEY, SMNVEV (reference sequence). This CDR3 spans 13 amino acids. The CDR3: CASSRTVPYEQYF. CDR3 bases: TGTGCCAGCAGTCGGACGGTCCCCTACGAGCAGTACTTC.

This chain links TRBV5-1 with TRBJ2-1; perhaps TRBD2 as D (6 bases). V was shortened by 0 bases and J by 7 bases, with 14 bases between the two germline ends. The CDR3 runs 15 residues. Germline CDR1 reads SGHRS; CDR2 reads YFSETQ. The CDR3 sequence is CASSLGTTSRNEQFF. DNA for the CDR3: TGCGCCAGCAGCTTGGGGACAACTAGCAGGAATGAGCAGTTCTTC.

The gene calls are TRBV5-1 and TRBJ1-5; 7 bases are a match to TRBD1. CDR3 size: 15 residues. Germline-derived CDR1 and CDR2 are SGHRS and YFSETQ. V dropped 0 bases and J dropped 4; count of bases not matched to a gene: 4. The CDR3 loop reads CASSLGGTDNQPQHF. In DNA form, the CDR3 reads TGCGCCAGCAGCTTGGGGGGGACAGATAATCAGCCCCAGCATTTT.

The V call is TRBV6-1, the J call TRBJ2-7; the D gene is possibly TRBD2 (6 bases). The length of the CDR3 is 14 residues. Germline CDR1 and CDR2: MNHNS and SASEGT. With 8 bases removed from V and 3 bases from J, the gap between germline ends came to 17 bases. This CDR3 is CASGGTRGGYEQYF. The CDR3 coding sequence is TGTGCCAGCGGGGGGACCCGGGGTGGCTACGAGCAGTACTTC.

The chain employs TRBV11-2 and TRBJ1-2; D is unresolved. This CDR3 is built from 17 residues. Trimming pared 5 bases from V and 6 bases from J, leaving 25 bases between. Per germline, CDR1 SGHAT and CDR2 FQNNGV. Here the CDR3 reads CASSHLTRAARYDGYTF. CDR3 bases: TGTGCCAGCAGCCACCTTACCCGCGCGGCACGGTACGATGGCTACACCTTC.

This clone was observed a single time. The CDR3 sequence: CASSYDSKAEAFF. CDR3 nucleotide sequence: TGTGCCAGCAGTTACGACAGTAAGGCTGAAGCTTTCTTT. The gene calls are TRBV6-5 and TRBJ1-1, with TRBD1 as a possible D gene (5 bases). CDR3 length: 13 amino acids. Germline CDR1 MNHEY, CDR2 SVGAGI. V dropped 2 bases and J dropped 6 bases, with 10 bases sitting between them.

V and J are TRBV7-8 and TRBJ1-2; possibly TRBD1 for D (6 bases). This CDR3 region has 18 residues. Trimming shortened V by 5 bases and J by 5 bases, and 27 bases separated the two germline ends. Germline-derived CDR1 and CDR2 are SGHVS and FQNEAQ. CDR3 loop: CASSPTPPGGRLRYGYTF. The DNA for the CDR3 is TGTGCCAGCAGCCCAACACCACCCGGGGGGCGGTTACGGTATGGCTACACCTTC.

The rearrangement uses TRBV6-1 and TRBJ2-7, with TRBD1 as a possible D gene (6 bases). Deletions cut 1 base from V and 2 bases from J, with 15 bases between. The germline V gene encodes CDR1 MNHNS and CDR2 SASEGT. CDR3 length equals 16 residues. Written as DNA, the CDR3 is TGTGCCAGCAGTGAAGGAGGGGGTTGGGGTCCCTACGAGCAGTACTTC. Protein product: CASSEGGGWGPYEQYF.

The CDR3 reads CASGGSRVDQPQHF. In nucleotides, the CDR3 is TGTGCCAGTGGGGGTAGTCGGGTGGATCAGCCCCAGCATTTT. The chain couples TRBV19 to TRBJ1-5; D perhaps matches TRBD1 (5 bases). The length of the CDR3 is 14 residues. From germline, CDR1 is LNHDA and CDR2 SQIVND (reference sequence). The V end was cut by 8 bases, the J end by 5 bases, with 16 bases between.

Only one count was recorded for this clone. This chain connects TRBV7-8 to TRBJ2-5; TRBD2 matches 10 bases. Germline trimming cut 2 bases from V and 5 bases from J; bases unmatched to any gene: 5. Germline assignment: CDR1 SGHVS and CDR2 FQNEAQ. The CDR3 length is 15 residues. CDR3 bases: TGTGCCAGCAGCTTACTAGCGGGGGTTTGGGAGACCCAGTACTTC. This translates into CASSLLAGVWETQYF.

The chain combines TRBV27 with TRBJ2-2; D call uncertain. There are 14 residues in the CDR3. Deletions cut 1 base from V and 0 bases from J, with 3 bases between. Germline CDR1 reads MNHEY; CDR2 reads SMNVEV (reference sequence). CDR3 in DNA: TGTGCCAGCAGTTTATACGCGAACACCGGGGAGCTGTTTTTT. Translated: CASSLYANTGELFF.

The V and J genes are TRBV28 and TRBJ1-1, with D unclear. The CDR3 extends over 12 amino acids. Germline V gives CDR1 MDHEN, CDR2 SYDVKM. The ends were cut back, 5 bases at V and 5 bases at J, with 9 bases in the middle. The CDR3 region is CASSTAGTEAFF. The CDR3 DNA sequence: TGTGCCAGCAGTACGGCGGGGACTGAAGCTTTCTTT.

The chain couples TRBV5-6 to TRBJ1-4, with 10 bases that match TRBD1. The CDR3 has 15 amino acids. V lost 3 bases and J lost 8; bases outside the gene matches: 7. CDR1 is SGHDT and CDR2 is YYEEEE in the germline V gene. CDR3 residues: CASSWADRGEEKLFF. CDR3 coding DNA: TGTGCCAGCAGCTGGGCGGACAGGGGGGAAGAAAAACTGTTTTTT.

V is TRBV4-1 and J is TRBJ2-7; D call uncertain. Germline CDR1 reads MGHRA; CDR2 reads YSYEKL. The ends were cut back, 0 bases at V and 3 bases at J, with 6 bases in the middle. The CDR3 contains 13 residues. This CDR3 reads CASSQEPYYEQYF. For the CDR3, the DNA is TGCGCCAGCAGCCAAGAACCCTACTACGAGCAGTACTTC.

The chain couples TRBV7-9 to TRBJ2-7; no clear D. From germline, CDR1 is SEHNR and CDR2 FQNEAQ (reference sequence). Trimming took 4 bases from V and 2 from J, leaving 6 bases between them. The CDR3 loop spans 12 amino acids. DNA of the CDR3: TGTGCCAGCAGCTCCGGACCCTACGAGCAGTACTTC. Protein sequence: CASSSGPYEQYF.

The chain uses TRBV7-2 and TRBJ2-2, with D unresolved. Germline V CDR1 and CDR2: SGHTA, FQGNSA. V dropped 0 bases and J dropped 6 bases, with 8 bases sitting between them. The CDR3 has 14 residues. In nucleotides, the CDR3 is TGTGCCAGCAGCTTAGCCCGGGCCCCCGGGGAGCTGTTTTTT. Amino acid sequence: CASSLARAPGELFF.

The chain joins TRBV5-5 to TRBJ2-5; no clear D. V lost 4 bases and J 5 bases, leaving 15 bases between the germline ends. Germline CDR1 SGHKS, CDR2 YYEKEE (reference sequence). CDR3 length: 14 amino acids. The CDR3 sequence: CASSPGWGEETQYF. The CDR3 DNA reads TGTGCCAGCAGCCCCGGTTGGGGTGAGGAGACCCAGTACTTC.